This T cell receptor beta chain was profiled in a study of T cells in localized non-small cell lung cancer. Study-level points and caveats: In adjacent lung appeared a median 57 of the top 100 tumor clones. Elevated circulating T cell density in blood was associated with longer overall survival.

As to this clone: The target antigen is unknown.

Only in-frame clones appear in the TCRdb table, and some are missing; sequencing was by immunoSEQ multiplex PCR. In the table there are 750 to 1,000 clones, approximately 25% of which are singletons. The sequence came from a man aged 35 to 70 with stage I squamous cell lung carcinoma. Sequenced here: normal lung tissue next to the tumor, sampled before any cancer treatment.

Written as DNA, the CDR3 is TGTGCCAGCAGTGGGACAGCCTCCTACGAGCAGTACTTC. As protein: CASSGTASYEQYF. This chain uses TRBV28 with TRBJ2-7; 7 bases fit TRBD1. The germline CDR1 and CDR2 sequences are MDHEN and SYDVKM. The junction had 1 base not matched to a gene; V was cut back by 5 bases and J by 0 bases. The CDR3 has 13 residues.